This is a list of T cell receptor beta chains from one sample in a study of blood T cell repertoires in COVID-19. Measured with immunoSEQ multiplex PCR; TCRdb has only the in-frame clones, and not every one. The sample lists 150,000 or so clones; roughly 91% were seen once. Sequencing used peripheral blood. Every receptor here comes from a man between 18 and 29 years old with acute or convalescent COVID-19. CDR3s include the opening cysteine and the closing phenylalanine or tryptophan. Each record gives: J gene, V gene, D gene, CDR3 protein, CDR3 DNA. D genes are given only for firm matches.

j_call: TRBJ1-2; v_call: TRBV6-1; d_call: NA; cdr3_aa: CASSEAPLYYGYTF; cdr3_nt: TGTGCCAGCAGTGAAGCGCCACTTTACTATGGCTACACCTTC
j_call: TRBJ1-5; v_call: TRBV7-8; d_call: TRBD1; cdr3_aa: CASRQTGDQPQHF; cdr3_nt: TGTGCCAGCAGGCAGACAGGGGATCAGCCCCAGCATTTT
j_call: TRBJ1-2; v_call: TRBV9; d_call: NA; cdr3_aa: CASSVEEGSGYTF; cdr3_nt: TGTGCCAGCAGCGTAGAGGAGGGGTCTGGCTACACCTTC
j_call: TRBJ1-2; v_call: TRBV30; d_call: TRBD1; cdr3_aa: CAWSVGTGTAHGYTF; cdr3_nt: TGTGCCTGGAGTGTCGGAACCGGGACAGCTCATGGCTACACCTTC
j_call: TRBJ1-5; v_call: TRBV24-1; d_call: NA; cdr3_aa: CATIQGGWFYSNQPQHF; cdr3_nt: TGTGCCACCATTCAGGGAGGATGGTTTTATAGCAATCAGCCCCAGCATTTT
j_call: TRBJ1-5; v_call: TRBV19; d_call: NA; cdr3_aa: CASSRPLGGNQPQHF; cdr3_nt: TGTGCCAGTAGTAGGCCTCTTGGTGGCAATCAGCCCCAGCATTTT
j_call: TRBJ2-1; v_call: TRBV19; d_call: TRBD2; cdr3_aa: CASSIGLLAGHNEQFF; cdr3_nt: TGTGCCAGTAGTATAGGGCTGCTAGCGGGCCACAATGAGCAGTTCTTC
j_call: TRBJ2-3; v_call: TRBV7-2; d_call: NA; cdr3_aa: CASSLAGGASTDTQYF; cdr3_nt: TGTGCCAGCAGCTTAGCGGGCGGGGCTAGCACAGATACGCAGTATTTT
j_call: TRBJ1-5; v_call: TRBV7-9; d_call: NA; cdr3_aa: CASSWDGREPQHF; cdr3_nt: TGTGCCAGCAGTTGGGACGGGAGAGAGCCCCAGCATTTT
j_call: TRBJ1-2; v_call: TRBV5-1; d_call: NA; cdr3_aa: CASSGEDNPWHGYTF; cdr3_nt: TGCGCCAGCAGCGGTGAGGACAACCCGTGGCATGGCTACACCTTC